This T cell receptor beta chain was retrieved from a study of monozygotic twins with inflammatory bowel disease (dated by TCRdb to between 2018 and 2021). As for the study more broadly: In total, around 28 monozygotic twin pairs made up the full study: 19 Danish pairs, all IBD-discordant, plus nine German pairs, of which four were IBD-concordant and five were IBD-discordant. Within discordant pairs, disease-associated traits were sought mainly by comparing IBD patients with their genetically identical healthy co-twins. Each individual had, on average, about 151 000 unique TCRalpha sequences and 181 000 unique TCRbeta sequences available for analysis.

From each donor, a roughly 2.5 ml peripheral blood sample was drawn into PAXgene tubes and stored at -80 degrees C. Without any T cell sorting, total RNA was extracted from whole blood using the PAXgene blood miRNA kit on an automated QIAcube. Peripheral blood from monozygotic twin pairs, either concordant or discordant for inflammatory bowel disease, underwent deep TCRalpha and TCRbeta repertoire profiling that used unique molecular barcoding. For every twin pair, smoking habits were documented, and each individual was categorised as a current, former or never smoker. Remarks on this clonotype: The clone's antigen remains unknown.

The paper as a whole reports these results and caveats: Measured by the inverse Simpson index, TCRbeta repertoire diversity was lower in IBD patients than in their healthy co-twins. The analysis was unable to tell apart different T cell subtypes. IBD patients shared fewer clonotypes with other individuals than healthy twins did, most markedly in patients showing signs of disease activity. Concordant and discordant twins showed no difference in repertoire similarity, possibly because of limited statistical power. Because patients received different immunosuppressive treatments, the repertoires may have picked up extra background noise and variability between individuals. The results gave no support for a single strong signal or clonotype linked to IBD.

Receptor amplification or capture employed 5' RACE. Preparation of each TCR library used 3,000 to 4,000 ng of total RNA. cDNA was synthesized with SMARTScribe reverse transcriptase in eight separate reactions per sample. During cDNA synthesis, template switching was used to introduce unique molecular identifiers that contained a 6-nucleotide sample barcode. Amplification of TCRalpha and TCRbeta cDNA involved two nested PCRs of approximately 16 and 10 cycles, and each PCR was followed by bead purification. Before amplification, the cDNA was treated with uracil DNA-glycosylase and purified using the QIAquick PCR purification kit. The second PCR was the step at which Illumina TruSeq-compatible adapters and sample-specific barcodes were added. Library quality and concentration were checked on TapeStation and Qubit, and libraries were pooled at around 5.3 ng each. Sequencing of pooled libraries was carried out on an Illumina HiSeq2500 single-index Rapid Run using 2 x 100 bp reads and custom sequencing primers. In the original analysis: MiGEC version 1.2.6 was used for UMI-based consensus assembly, which corrected PCR and sequencing errors. V(D)J alignment, clonotype assembly and CDR3 extraction were performed with MiXCR version 2.1.1. Gene usage, clonotype sharing and MAIT/NKT TCR abundance were normalised by analysing the top 1000, 10 000 and 20 000 clonotypes per sample. Diversity was computed as the inverse Simpson index with the vegan R package after downsampling to 27 000 UMIs. Paired Mann-Whitney U tests on discordant twin pairs were used, with Benjamini-Hochberg multiple-testing correction. The reads went through TCRdb reprocessing, and each CDR3 protein sequence gets one entry with no DNA. The V and J calls and clone size are TCRdb's, not the authors'. The sample table includes a few hundred thousand distinct CDR3 sequences. 2.5% to 3% of the sample belongs to the ten largest clones.

The CDR3 holds 16 amino acids from the cysteine to the phenylalanine. Nucleotide data are not available. The germline V gene yields KGHDR for CDR1 and SFDVKD for CDR2. Sequenced: blood. The sequence is built from TRBV24-1 and TRBJ2-1; the TRBD2 assignment by TCRdb is unverifiable without DNA. This sequence was found in a human donor with ulcerative colitis or Crohn's disease, or a healthy co-twin of an affected twin (not recorded which). This receptor carries the CDR3 CATSDFLAGPDNEQFF.